This entry lists 32 T cell receptor beta chains sequenced from one sample in a study of shared clonotypes between healthy human individuals. Terminally differentiated effector memory CD45RA+ cells were excluded from the naive CD8 cells, which were CD45RO-negative and positively selected for CCR7. Sequencing was performed with immunoSEQ multiplex PCR; in TCRdb, only in-frame clones are kept and a portion is missing. Seen here are roughly 1,800,000 clones, approximately 94% observed once, and the top ten hold roughly 1.2%. Source material: naive CD8+ T cells sorted from blood. All receptors derive from a young man in good health.

The table lists this clone with a count of one. V usage is TRBV5-1 and J usage is TRBJ2-1; 8 positions match TRBD2. This CDR3 region has 18 residues. Trimming cost V 0 bases and J 2 bases; bases outside gene matches: 10. Germline V CDR1 and CDR2: SGHRS, YFSETQ. CDR3 protein: CASSLGLRAGGAYNEQFF. CDR3 DNA: TGCGCCAGCAGCTTGGGCTTACGGGCGGGGGGAGCCTACAATGAGCAGTTCTTC.

This clone was recorded once. J is TRBJ1-1 and V is TRBV7-9, with 10 bases that match TRBD1. Germline V lookup: CDR1 SEHNR, CDR2 FQNEAQ (reference sequence). The CDR3 is 15 amino acids. The V and J ends lost 5 bases and 2 bases, in that order; junction bases with no gene match: 5. In DNA, the CDR3 is TGTGCCAGCAGCCAGACAGGGGGCGGTAACACTGAAGCTTTCTTT. It specifies CASSQTGGGNTEAFF.

The chain combines TRBV7-8 with TRBJ1-2; D is ambiguous. This CDR3 is built from 14 residues. Germline V lookup: CDR1 SGHVS, CDR2 FQNEAQ. The V end lost 5 bases, the J end lost 5 bases, and 15 bases lay between the germline ends. The CDR3 nucleotides read TGTGCCAGCAGCCGGGTCAGTCAAGATTATGGCTACACCTTC. Translation: CASSRVSQDYGYTF.

V gene TRBV23-1 combines with J gene TRBJ2-7, with 8 bases fitting TRBD1. Being an ORF, TRBV23-1 has a function that is uncertain. This CDR3 is 14 amino acids long. V lost 3 bases, J lost 4 bases, and 5 bases stayed unmatched. CDR3 coding DNA: TGCGCCAGCAGTCAGACAGGGGAGGAATACGAGCAGTACTTC. It translates to CASSQTGEEYEQYF.

CDR3 sequence (DNA): TGTGCCAGCAGCTTAGGCGGGGGGACCCAGTACTTC. Amino acid sequence: CASSLGGGTQYF. V usage is TRBV7-6 and J usage is TRBJ2-5; 7 bases match TRBD2. The trim removed 1 base at V and 7 bases at J, leaving 0 bases unmatched. This CDR3 spans 12 amino acids. Germline CDR1 and CDR2: SGHVS and FNYEAQ.

The CDR3 region is CSAGTGPREQYF. CDR3 nucleotides: TGCAGCGCGGGGACAGGGCCGAGGGAGCAGTACTTC. V is TRBV29-1 and J is TRBJ2-7, with 9 bases that match TRBD1. The V segment lost 7 bases and the J segment 7 bases; nucleotides outside the gene matches: 8. This CDR3 has 12 residues. Germline CDR1 SQVTM, CDR2 ANQGSEA.

CDR3 in DNA: TGTGCCAGCAGCCCCATTGGGGCGTACGAGCAGTACTTC. This translates into CASSPIGAYEQYF. The gene calls are TRBV7-9 and TRBJ2-7; perhaps TRBD1 as D (5 bases). The CDR3 runs 13 residues. Germline-derived CDR1 and CDR2 are SEHNR and FQNEAQ (reference sequence). Trimming left V 5 bases short and J 4 bases short, with 12 bases between.

This chain connects TRBV4-3 to TRBJ2-7; D is uncertain. This CDR3 region has 15 residues. Deletions cut 1 base from V and 3 bases from J, with 13 bases between. Germline V gene lookup returns CDR1 LGHNA and CDR2 YSLEER. CDR3 amino acids: CASSQGTESYYEQYF. The CDR3 nucleotides are TGCGCCAGCAGCCAAGGCACCGAGTCCTACTACGAGCAGTACTTC.

The rearrangement links TRBV10-3 to TRBJ2-6; D gene uncertain. The V gene's germline CDR1 is ENHRY and CDR2 SYGVKD. This CDR3 has 16 amino acids. The V and J ends lost 0 bases and 4 bases respectively, with 10 bases between them. Written as DNA, the CDR3 is TGTGCCATCAGTGAGTCGATCTCCCCCGGGGCCAACGTCCTGACTTTC. Its protein is CAISESISPGANVLTF.

The sample holds one count of this clone. V usage is TRBV6-6 and J usage is TRBJ1-1, with 8 nucleotides matching TRBD1. V trimming: 7 bases; J trimming: 5 bases; junction bases outside the gene matches: 9. This CDR3 spans 14 amino acids. Germline V gene data show CDR1 as MNHNY and CDR2 as SVGAGI (reference sequence). The CDR3 DNA reads as TGTGCCAGCATTCCGGGACAGGTTTGGACTGAAGCTTTCTTT. Translated: CASIPGQVWTEAFF.

V is TRBV5-6 and J is TRBJ1-2; D is undetermined. CDR3 length equals 14 residues. Germline CDR1 SGHDT, CDR2 YYEEEE. Trimming stripped 0 bases from V and 0 bases from J, with 6 bases between. The CDR3 bases are TGTGCCAGCAGCTTGGACAGATCTAACTATGGCTACACCTTC. Its translation: CASSLDRSNYGYTF.

The J gene is TRBJ1-2, the V gene TRBV30, with 8 bases fitting TRBD1. Trimming at V came to 5 bases and at J to 0 bases, leaving 5 bases not matched to a gene. Germline-derived CDR1 and CDR2 are GTSNPN and SVGIG (reference sequence). The CDR3 covers 14 residues. CDR3 protein: CAWDPTGANYGYTF. The CDR3 DNA sequence: TGTGCCTGGGATCCGACAGGGGCTAACTATGGCTACACCTTC. Complete variable domain (other parts from reference TRBV30 and TRBJ1-2): SQTIHQWPATLVQPVGSPLSLECTVEGTSNPNLYWYRQAAGRGLQLLFYSVGIGQISSEVPQNLSASRPQDRQFILSSKKLLLSDSGFYLCAWDPTGANYGYTFGSGTRLTVV.

This chain joins TRBV30 and TRBJ1-4; the D is unclear. Trimming pared 0 bases from V and 7 bases from J, leaving 9 bases between. Germline-derived CDR1 and CDR2 are GTSNPN and SVGIG (reference sequence). This CDR3 has 13 residues. CDR3 sequence reads: CAWSVNSGEKLFF. DNA for the CDR3: TGTGCCTGGAGTGTAAACTCCGGTGAAAAACTGTTTTTT. The variable domain in full, completed from reference TRBV30 and TRBJ1-4, reads SQTIHQWPATLVQPVGSPLSLECTVEGTSNPNLYWYRQAAGRGLQLLFYSVGIGQISSEVPQNLSASRPQDRQFILSSKKLLLSDSGFYLCAWSVNSGEKLFFGSGTQLSVL.

The chain is built from TRBV10-2 and TRBJ1-1; a weak D match, TRBD1 (5 bases). Germline V gene lookup returns CDR1 WSHSY and CDR2 SAAADI. This CDR3 is built from 13 residues. The ends were cut back, 8 bases at V and 5 bases at J, with 15 bases in the middle. CDR3 protein: CASLDMAGTEAFF. In DNA form, the CDR3 reads TGCGCCAGCCTTGATATGGCAGGGACTGAAGCTTTCTTT.

This rearrangement joins TRBV30 to TRBJ1-3, with 8 bases fitting TRBD1. V shed 5 bases and J 3 bases; nucleotides not matched to a gene: 9. Germline V CDR1 and CDR2: GTSNPN, SVGIG (reference sequence). The CDR3 runs 15 residues. Here the CDR3 reads CAWETGALGGNTIYF. CDR3 DNA: TGTGCCTGGGAGACAGGGGCCCTAGGTGGAAACACCATATATTTT. The variable domain in full, with the rest retrieved from reference TRBV30 and TRBJ1-3, is SQTIHQWPATLVQPVGSPLSLECTVEGTSNPNLYWYRQAAGRGLQLLFYSVGIGQISSEVPQNLSASRPQDRQFILSSKKLLLSDSGFYLCAWETGALGGNTIYFGEGSWLTVV.

In DNA form, the CDR3 reads TGTGCCAGCAGTTACGAAGGGGCTGTTGGCTACACCTTC. Amino acid sequence: CASSYEGAVGYTF. V usage is TRBV6-6 and J usage is TRBJ1-2; tentative D call: TRBD1 (5 bases). CDR1 and CDR2 from the germline V gene are MNHNY and SVGAGI (reference sequence). V lost 2 bases to trimming and J lost 7 bases, with 11 bases between them. The CDR3 has 13 residues.

The chain couples TRBV19 to TRBJ1-1, with 8 positions matching TRBD1. The CDR3 totals 18 residues. In germline, CDR1 is LNHDA, CDR2 SQIVND (reference sequence). The J segment lost 2 bases and the V segment lost 2 bases, leaving 13 bases of the junction unmatched. The CDR3 coding sequence is TGTGCCAGTAGTATACTACCGGGACAGGCACCCCTAAACACTGAAGCTTTCTTT. Residues: CASSILPGQAPLNTEAFF.

DNA for the CDR3: TGTGCCAGCAGTTACGAGAATCAGCCCCAGCATTTT. Its protein product is CASSYENQPQHF. The chain uses TRBV6-6 and TRBJ1-5; D remains unclear. The CDR3 totals 12 residues. Trimming left V 2 bases short and J 4 bases short, with 3 bases between. The germline CDR1 and CDR2 sequences are MNHNY and SVGAGI (reference sequence).

The V gene is TRBV4-1, the J gene TRBJ1-5, with D hard to call. This CDR3 spans 14 amino acids. Trimming cost V 0 bases and J 6 bases, with 9 bases left between them. The germline gives CDR1 MGHRA, CDR2 YSYEKL. The CDR3 is CASSQEVWAQPQHF. CDR3 bases: TGCGCCAGCAGCCAAGAAGTGTGGGCTCAGCCCCAGCATTTT.

The chain is built from TRBV5-8 and TRBJ1-5; 9 bases agree with TRBD1. The germline V gene has CDR1 SGHTS and CDR2 YDEGEE. The CDR3 has 12 amino acids. Germline trimming cut 9 bases from V and 6 bases from J; bases unmatched to any gene: 4. The CDR3, as DNA: TGTGCCACTCGACAGGGGGGTCAGCCCCAGCATTTT. Its protein product is CATRQGGQPQHF.

This clone was picked up one time. This chain connects TRBV4-3 to TRBJ1-2, with D tentatively TRBD1 (5 bases). This CDR3 is 15 amino acids long. The germline CDR1 and CDR2 sequences are LGHNA and YSLEER. Trimming stripped 1 base from V and 3 bases from J, with 12 bases between. The CDR3, as DNA: TGCGCCAGCAGCCAAGCGTTCGGGGCCGACTATGGCTACACCTTC. Translated: CASSQAFGADYGYTF.

The chain combines TRBV2 with TRBJ1-1; D gene uncertain. V lost 7 bases and J 1 base, leaving 10 bases between the germline ends. The CDR3 loop spans 13 amino acids. The germline gives CDR1 SNHLY, CDR2 FYNNEI. The CDR3, as DNA: TGTGCCAGCAAGGACGGACCGAACACTGAAGCTTTCTTT. It codes for CASKDGPNTEAFF.

The V and J genes are TRBV27 and TRBJ2-1; 9 nucleotides line up with TRBD2. The junction had 8 bases not matched to a gene; V was cut back by 1 base and J by 7 bases. This CDR3 spans 16 amino acids. Germline assignment: CDR1 MNHEY and CDR2 SMNVEV (reference sequence). The CDR3 DNA is TGTGCCAGCAGTTTATTGGGCGGGGGGGCATTTAATGAGCAGTTCTTC. It translates to CASSLLGGGAFNEQFF.

The V and J genes are TRBV28 and TRBJ1-5; D is possibly TRBD1 (5 bases). CDR3 length: 16 residues. Per germline, CDR1 MDHEN and CDR2 SYDVKM. The germline V and J ends were trimmed by 3 bases and 0 bases, with 12 bases remaining between them. The CDR3 coding sequence is TGTGCCAGCAGTTTGGCAGGGAGATATAGCAATCAGCCCCAGCATTTT. Translating gives CASSLAGRYSNQPQHF.

This rearrangement joins TRBV10-2 to TRBJ1-1; 11 nucleotides match TRBD1. The V gene's germline CDR1 is WSHSY and CDR2 SAAADI. J lost 6 bases, V lost 0 bases, and 12 bases had no gene match. The CDR3 runs 18 residues. The CDR3 nucleotides are TGCGCCAGCAGTGAGTCCCCCGGGACAGGGGGAAGGTCTGCTGAAGCTTTCTTT. This translates into CASSESPGTGGRSAEAFF.

The chain uses TRBV19 and TRBJ1-6; the D is unclear. This CDR3 comprises 16 residues. Germline lookup yields CDR1 LNHDA and CDR2 SQIVND (reference sequence). Trimming removed 4 bases from V and 4 bases from J, with 14 bases in between. This chain's CDR3 is CASSTVADLYNSPLHF. CDR3 DNA sequence: TGTGCCAGTAGTACCGTCGCCGATCTTTATAATTCACCCCTCCACTTT.

The chain recombines TRBV7-9 with TRBJ2-7; a possible D gene is TRBD1 (5 bases). V was shortened by 1 base and J by 4 bases, with 14 bases between the two germline ends. The CDR3 runs 15 residues. CDR1 is SEHNR, CDR2 FQNEAQ, per germline (reference sequence). In nucleotides, the CDR3 is TGTGCCAGCAGCTTAGTAGGAGACAGCATTTACGAGCAGTACTTC. Amino acid sequence: CASSLVGDSIYEQYF.

This chain links TRBV5-6 with TRBJ1-6, with a tentative D call TRBD1 (6 bases). CDR1 SGHDT and CDR2 YYEEEE come from the germline V gene. This CDR3 comprises 17 residues. V gave up 1 base and J gave up 2 bases, with 13 bases separating them. CDR3 protein: CASSLTAGDPYNSPLHF. The CDR3 bases are TGTGCCAGCAGCTTGACTGCAGGGGATCCCTATAATTCACCCCTCCACTTT. Variable domain in full (rest from reference TRBV5-6 and TRBJ1-6): DAGVTQSPTHLIKTRGQQVTLRCSPKSGHDTVSWYQQALGQGPQFIFQYYEEEERQRGNFPDRFSGHQFPNYSSELNVNALLLGDSALYLCASSLTAGDPYNSPLHFGNGTRLTVT.

The V gene is TRBV10-3, the J gene TRBJ2-7; 9 nucleotides match TRBD1. The CDR3 is made up of 15 amino acids. Unmatched junction bases numbered 7, after V lost 3 bases and J lost 4 bases. CDR1 is ENHRY, CDR2 SYGVKD, per germline. The CDR3 is CAISDKTGGGYEQYF. The DNA of the CDR3 is TGTGCCATCAGTGATAAGACAGGGGGTGGATACGAGCAGTACTTC.

In the case of this clone: The junction differs from germline at one of its ends, possibly a read error. The chain combines TRBV7-7 with TRBJ2-5, with 11 bases aligning to TRBD2. Germline-derived CDR1 and CDR2 are SSHAT and FNYEAQ (reference sequence). This CDR3 spans 16 amino acids. Here the CDR3 DNA reads TGTGCTAGCAGCTTAGGGGGACTAGCGGAGCAAGAGACCCAGTACTTC. Its translation is CASSLGGLAEQETQYF.

The gene calls are TRBV10-3 and TRBJ2-7; 7 positions match TRBD2. Germline values: CDR1 ENHRY, CDR2 SYGVKD. The length of the CDR3 is 16 residues. V lost 4 bases, J lost 0 bases, and 9 bases stayed unmatched. CDR3 loop: CAISGGEGRPSYEQYF. In nucleotides, the CDR3 is TGTGCCATCAGTGGGGGGGAGGGGAGGCCCTCCTACGAGCAGTACTTC.

This rearrangement joins TRBV6-5 to TRBJ2-7, with 10 bases fitting TRBD2. Per the germline V gene, CDR1 is MNHEY and CDR2 is SVGAGI. This CDR3 spans 16 amino acids. Trimming cost V 4 bases and J 4 bases; bases outside gene matches: 10. The CDR3 coding sequence is TGTGCCAGCAGTTCCCGGGGCCAGCGGGAGGGATACGAGCAGTACTTC. This gives the protein CASSSRGQREGYEQYF.